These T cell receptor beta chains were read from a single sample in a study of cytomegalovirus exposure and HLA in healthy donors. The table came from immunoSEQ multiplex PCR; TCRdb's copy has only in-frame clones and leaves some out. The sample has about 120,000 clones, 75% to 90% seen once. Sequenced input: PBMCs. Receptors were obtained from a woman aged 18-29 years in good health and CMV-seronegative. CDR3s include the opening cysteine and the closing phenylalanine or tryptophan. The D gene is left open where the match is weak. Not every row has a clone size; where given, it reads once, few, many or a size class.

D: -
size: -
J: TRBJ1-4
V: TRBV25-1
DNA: TGTGCCAGCAGTGAGGGTGGCAGGGTCGGTGAAAAACTGTTTTTT
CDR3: CASSEGGRVGEKLFF

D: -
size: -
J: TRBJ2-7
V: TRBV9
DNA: TGTGCCAGCAGCGCGATACTAGCCGCCGAGCAGTACTTC
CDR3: CASSAILAAEQYF

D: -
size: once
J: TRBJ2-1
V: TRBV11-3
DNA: TGTGCCAGCAGCTTCGGGACTCTACCGAATGAGCAGTTCTTC
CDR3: CASSFGTLPNEQFF

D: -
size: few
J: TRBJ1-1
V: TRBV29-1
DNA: TGCAGCGTTGGTCCAGGGTGGGGCATGAACACTGAAGCTTTCTTT
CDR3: CSVGPGWGMNTEAFF

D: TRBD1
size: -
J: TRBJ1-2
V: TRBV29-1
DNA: TGCAGCGTTCCTGGGACAGGGAGCACCCCCTATGGCTACACCTTC
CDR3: CSVPGTGSTPYGYTF

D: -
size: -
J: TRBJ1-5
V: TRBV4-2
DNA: TGTGCCAGCAGCCAAGATGTGCAGGGGCGCAATCAGCCCCAGCATTTT
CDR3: CASSQDVQGRNQPQHF

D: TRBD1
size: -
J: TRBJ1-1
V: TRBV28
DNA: TGTGCCAGCAGTTTGGGACAGTTGAACACTGAAGCTTTCTTT
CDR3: CASSLGQLNTEAFF

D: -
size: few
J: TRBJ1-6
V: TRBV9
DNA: TGTGCCAGCAGCACGACGACAGATGGGGATTCACCCCTCCACTTT
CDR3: CASSTTTDGDSPLHF

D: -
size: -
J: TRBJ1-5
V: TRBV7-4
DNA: TGTGCCAGCAGCTTAGATGGGGGCTATAGCAATCAGCCCCAGCATTTT
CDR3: CASSLDGGYSNQPQHF

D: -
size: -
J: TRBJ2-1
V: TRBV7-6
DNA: TGTGCCAGCAGCTTAAACCTACTCCTAGCGTATTCCTACAATGAGCAGTTCTTC
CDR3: CASSLNLLLAYSYNEQFF

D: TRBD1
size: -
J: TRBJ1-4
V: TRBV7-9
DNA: TGTGCCAGCAGCTTAAGGCAGGGGGCCGAAAAACTGTTTTTT
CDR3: CASSLRQGAEKLFF

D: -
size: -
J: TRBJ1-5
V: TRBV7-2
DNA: TGTGCCAGCAGCGGGACCGGGACACGCTTTATCAGCCCCCAGCATTTT
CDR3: CASSGTGTRFISPQHF

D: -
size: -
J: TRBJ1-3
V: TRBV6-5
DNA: TGTGCCAGCATTCGGAGCTCTGGAAACACCATATATTTT
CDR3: CASIRSSGNTIYF

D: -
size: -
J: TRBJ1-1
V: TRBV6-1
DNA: TGTGCCAGCAATCTCCGGGACAAAACTGAAGCTTTCTTT
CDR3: CASNLRDKTEAFF

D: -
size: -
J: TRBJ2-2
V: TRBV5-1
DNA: TGCGCCAGCAACTACGCGCCGACCCCCCCCGGGGAGCTGTTTTTT
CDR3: CASNYAPTPPGELFF

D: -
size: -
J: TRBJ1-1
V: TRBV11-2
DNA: TGTGCCAGCAGAGACAGCAACATGAACACTGAAGCTTTCTTT
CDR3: CASRDSNMNTEAFF

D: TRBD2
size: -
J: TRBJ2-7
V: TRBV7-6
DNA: TGTGCCAGCAGCCCCCGGCCGGCTAGCGGGGCGGTCTCCTATGGGAACGAGCAGTACTTC
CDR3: CASSPRPASGAVSYGNEQYF

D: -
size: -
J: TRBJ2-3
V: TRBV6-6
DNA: TGTGCCAGCAGCCTTACGGAGGGGGCCGTGGCAGATACGCAGTATTTT
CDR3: CASSLTEGAVADTQYF

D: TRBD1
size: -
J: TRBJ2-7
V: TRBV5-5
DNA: TGTGCCAGCAGGGAGGGACAGGGAAGAGAGCAGTACTTC
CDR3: CASREGQGREQYF

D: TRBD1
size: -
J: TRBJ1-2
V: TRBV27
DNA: TGTGCCAGCGGTAGGGGGCAGGGTGGCTACACCTTC
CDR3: CASGRGQGGYTF

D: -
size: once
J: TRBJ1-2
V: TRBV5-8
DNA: TGTGCCAGCAGCTTCATGGCGTGGGAGGATGGCTACACCTTC
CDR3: CASSFMAWEDGYTF

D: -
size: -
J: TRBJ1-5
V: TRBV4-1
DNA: TGCGCCAGCAGCCAAGAGTTCGGTGGGGGCTATCAGCCCCAGCATTTT
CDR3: CASSQEFGGGYQPQHF

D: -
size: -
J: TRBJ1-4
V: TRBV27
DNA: TGTGCCAGCAGTGGGAGGGTAAATGAAAAACTGTTTTTT
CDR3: CASSGRVNEKLFF

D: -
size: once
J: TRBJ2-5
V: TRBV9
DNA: TGTGCCAGCAGCCCGAGGCCGTATTTGGAGACCCAGTACTTC
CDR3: CASSPRPYLETQYF

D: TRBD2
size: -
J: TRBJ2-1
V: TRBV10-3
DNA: TGTGCCATCAGCCTACCCGAAGGCGGGGGGGCTTACAATGAGCAGTTCTTC
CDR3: CAISLPEGGGAYNEQFF

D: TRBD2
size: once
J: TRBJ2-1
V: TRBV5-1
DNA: TGCGCCAGCAGCGGCCCGGGGACTACAGACAATGAGCAGTTCTTC
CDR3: CASSGPGTTDNEQFF

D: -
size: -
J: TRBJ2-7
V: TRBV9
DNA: TGTGCCAGCAGCCCCGGTCTCGTGGGCTCGGGAGAGCAGTACTTC
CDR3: CASSPGLVGSGEQYF

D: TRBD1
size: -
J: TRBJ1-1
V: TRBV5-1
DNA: TGCGCCAGCAGCAGAGGGACAGGGGGTGGGATGAACACTGAAGCTTTCTTT
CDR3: CASSRGTGGGMNTEAFF

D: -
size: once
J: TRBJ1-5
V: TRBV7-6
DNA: TGTGCCAGCAGCTTAGTGTATAGCAATCAGCCCCAGCATTTT
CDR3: CASSLVYSNQPQHF

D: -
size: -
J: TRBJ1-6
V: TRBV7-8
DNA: TGTGCCAGCAGCTTAAGGCCCTACAGCTCCTATAATTCACCCCTCCACTTT
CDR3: CASSLRPYSSYNSPLHF

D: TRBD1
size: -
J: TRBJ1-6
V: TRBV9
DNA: TGTGCCAGCAGCGTTGCGGACAGGGGTGGAAATTCACCCCTCCACTTT
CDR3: CASSVADRGGNSPLHF

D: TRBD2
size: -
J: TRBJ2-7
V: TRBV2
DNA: TGTGCCAGCAGTGACGGGAGGGGCTACGAGCAGTACTTC
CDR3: CASSDGRGYEQYF

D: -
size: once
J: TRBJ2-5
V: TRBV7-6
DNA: TGTGCCAGCAGCTCACATTACCAAGAGACCCAGTACTTC
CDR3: CASSSHYQETQYF

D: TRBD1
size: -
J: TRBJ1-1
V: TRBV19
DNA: TGTGCCAGTAGTACAACAGGGGTCCCGTTTAACACTGAAGCTTTCTTT
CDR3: CASSTTGVPFNTEAFF

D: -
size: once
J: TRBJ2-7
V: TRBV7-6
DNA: TGTGCCAGCAGCAAAGGCAGGGAATACGAGCAGTACTTC
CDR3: CASSKGREYEQYF

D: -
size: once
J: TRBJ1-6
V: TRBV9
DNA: TGTGCCAGCTCGGGAAGCTCCTATAATTCACCCCTCCACTTT
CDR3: CASSGSSYNSPLHF

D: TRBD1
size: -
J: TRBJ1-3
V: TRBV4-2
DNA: TGTGCCAGCAGCCAGGGTTCCGGGACAGCCTCTGGAAACACCATATATTTT
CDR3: CASSQGSGTASGNTIYF

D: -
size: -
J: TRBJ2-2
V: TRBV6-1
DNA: TGTGCCACCAAGGCGACCCAGGGCCCCGGGGAGCTGTTTTTT
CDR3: CATKATQGPGELFF

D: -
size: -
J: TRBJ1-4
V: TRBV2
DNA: TGTGCCAGCAGTCGGGGGTGGGGCGAAAAACTGTTTTTT
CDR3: CASSRGWGEKLFF

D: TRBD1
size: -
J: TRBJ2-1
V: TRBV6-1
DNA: TGTGCCAGCAGTGCCGAAATACAGGGGACGGTCAGCGATGAGCAGTTCTTC
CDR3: CASSAEIQGTVSDEQFF

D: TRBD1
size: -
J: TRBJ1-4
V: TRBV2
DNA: TGTGCCAATCAACAGGGGGCGAGGGAAAAACTGTTTTTT
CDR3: CANQQGAREKLFF

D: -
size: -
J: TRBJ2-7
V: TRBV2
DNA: TGTGCCAGCAGTGAATGGGCAGGGGCTTACGAGCAGTACTTC
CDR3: CASSEWAGAYEQYF

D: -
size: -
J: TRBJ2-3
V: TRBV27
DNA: TGTGCCAGCAGCCCCTATGGGGATGTGACTACCCTCCCATATACGCAGTATTTT
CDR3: CASSPYGDVTTLPYTQYF

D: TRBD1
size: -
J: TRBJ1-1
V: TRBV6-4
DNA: TGTGCCAGCGCACCCGACAGGGGATATGCTGAAGCTTTCTTT
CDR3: CASAPDRGYAEAFF

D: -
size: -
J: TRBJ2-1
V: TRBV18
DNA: TGTGCCAGCTCACCACCGGGGTTACCAGGGATTGAGCAGTTCTTC
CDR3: CASSPPGLPGIEQFF

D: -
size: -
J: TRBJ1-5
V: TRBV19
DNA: TGTGCCAGTGGTGCCCTTCCTTCATTAGCTAATCAGCCCCAGCATTTT
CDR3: CASGALPSLANQPQHF

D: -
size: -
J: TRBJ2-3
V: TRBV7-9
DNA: TGTGCCAGCAGCTTAGTCACAGGGCAAGATACGCAGTATTTT
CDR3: CASSLVTGQDTQYF